This note documents a single T cell receptor beta chain sequence. Its antigen is not identified. Only healthy Caucasians were enrolled as donors. This CDR3 has 15 amino acids. V was cut by 2 bases and J by 5 bases, with 15 bases left in between. The sample originates from a study of identical twins. Whole-study results and caveats: Memory repertoires lacked the insertion deficit that abundant cord blood beta clonotypes showed. It was possible that invariant MAIT and iNKT cells partly confounded the zero-insertion analyses.

TCRdb passed the 5' RACE reads through MiXCR, listing each CDR3 protein once. The table lists about 720,000 distinct CDR3 sequences, under 9% of them singletons. This sample also belongs to another study, concerning yellow fever vaccine responses in identical twins.

Input material: PBMCs. The chain recombines TRBV12-3 or TRBV12-4 with TRBJ1-1, with a weak D call TRBD1 (6 bases). This TCR was recovered from a woman aged 18-30 years in good health. The DNA of the CDR3 is TGTGCCAGCAGTTTAAGGGAACAGGGCCGTACTGAAGCTTTCTTT. Amino acid sequence: CASSLREQGRTEAFF.